The present T cell receptor beta chain was sequenced within a study of T cells in Graves' hyperthyroidism and ophthalmopathy (dated by TCRdb to about 2019). In terms of the full investigation: Peripheral blood samples were taken at initial diagnosis, before any treatment was given. A discovery cohort of around 98 patients, 43 with Graves' ophthalmopathy and 57 with stable Graves' hyperthyroidism, was used to find distinguishing TCR V-J signatures. Prospective prediction of ophthalmopathy was tested in an independent validation cohort of approximately 19 hyperthyroidism patients and 15 to 17 patients who later progressed to ophthalmopathy. The 95 to 100 discovery patients were randomly split 7:3 into training and test sets. The study also compared thyroid tissue and blood T-cell repertoires from roughly six Graves' hyperthyroidism patients. Following sampling, methimazole starting at 30 mg daily was given to hyperthyroidism patients, and high-dose intravenous methylprednisolone was given to ophthalmopathy patients. The paper reports TCR Vbeta CDR3 sequencing of fewer than 150 peripheral blood samples: under 45 ophthalmopathy, some 80 hyperthyroidism and approximately 17 progressor patients.

Stable Graves' hyperthyroidism was defined as no progression to ophthalmopathy during 18 months of follow-up. Hyperthyroidism patients were newly diagnosed, had a disease duration of under 2 months, and were aged 18 to 65 years. Any patient with an uncontrolled infection, another autoimmune disease, pregnancy or lactation was excluded. Diagnoses were established on the basis of clinical symptoms, serum thyroxine and TRAb, thyroid ultrasound, and orbital computed tomography. PBMCs were isolated from approximately 10 ml of fresh peripheral blood by Ficoll-Paque density gradient centrifugation. Total RNA was extracted using Trizol reagent, and RNA quality was assessed on an Agilent 2100 Bioanalyzer. The study at large found these results: Ophthalmopathy was separated from stable hyperthyroidism by a 13 V-J signature model, with approximately 90% sensitivity and roughly 81% specificity obtained in cross-validation and 80%/75% obtained in testing. In validation, the model predicted progression to ophthalmopathy with 65% to 71% sensitivity and 72% to 85% specificity, a median of 6.5 months before onset. Sample size was not statistically predetermined, and investigators were not blinded to group allocation. Blood samples also contained most of the expanded thyroid clonotypes (frequency above 0.001), which suggests that blood repertoires may reflect thyroid immune responses.

TCR beta CDR3 regions were amplified from RNA transcripts. For the first round of RT-PCR on the TCR CDR3, the HTBI primer set was used together with the Qiagen OneStep RT-PCR kit. Libraries were constructed in a second round of multiplex PCR, after which size selection and purification were performed. Libraries were sequenced paired-end with 100 bp reads on an Illumina HiSeq2000. On the authors' methods: SOAPnuke was used to process the raw data, with reads discarded if the reads contained adapters or uncalled bases, had a mean Phred below 15, or lacked an exact constant-primer or identifier match. High-quality paired reads were merged using COPE v1.2.5, and each unique nucleotide sequence was defined as a clonotype. MiTCR v1.1 was used to align the clonotypes against IMGT TRBV, TRBD and TRBJ reference segments. The analysis was restricted to V-J combinations with a frequency above 0.0001, which together covered 99.2% of the repertoires. The TCS score was defined as F50 (clonal expansion) divided by E x V (chaos), with BLOSUM62-based TCRdist calculated between CDR3 peptides within each V-J. Welch's t-statistics and random forest reduced roughly 500 V-J features to 10 to 15, which were used in a naive Bayes classifier (R e1071). Clones were called with MiXCR by TCRdb after fastp trimmed the public reads at Q25, and only in-frame beta chains were retained. Records with the same CDR3 protein are collapsed into one entry carrying the most frequent genes and DNA. For this entry, the V and J calls and clone size follow TCRdb and not the study's own pipeline. This sample is represented by a few hundred thousand distinct CDR3 sequences; around 20% of them were singletons. In total, the top ten clones hold 50% to 65% of the sample.

This clonotype was seen a few times. Its binding antigen is unknown. No base-level quality is on record; no much larger clone is a single base apart. The CDR3, cysteine through phenylalanine, is 16 amino acids long. Just the 48-base CDR3 DNA is kept, in frame starting at base 1. V is trimmed back by 4 bases and J by 6 bases, and the junction contains 12 bases that no gene match accounts for. CDR1 and CDR2 were assigned from the germline V gene as ENHRY and SYGVKD. This receptor was obtained from a woman aged 50 to 65 with Graves' hyperthyroidism. The chain is made from TRBV10-3 and TRBJ2-1; 7 junctional bases match TRBD2. The sequencing input was blood. The CDR3 is CAISARTSRQGNEQFF. Read as DNA, the sequence is TGTGCCATCAGTGCCCGGACTAGTCGGCAAGGCAATGAGCAGTTCTTC.